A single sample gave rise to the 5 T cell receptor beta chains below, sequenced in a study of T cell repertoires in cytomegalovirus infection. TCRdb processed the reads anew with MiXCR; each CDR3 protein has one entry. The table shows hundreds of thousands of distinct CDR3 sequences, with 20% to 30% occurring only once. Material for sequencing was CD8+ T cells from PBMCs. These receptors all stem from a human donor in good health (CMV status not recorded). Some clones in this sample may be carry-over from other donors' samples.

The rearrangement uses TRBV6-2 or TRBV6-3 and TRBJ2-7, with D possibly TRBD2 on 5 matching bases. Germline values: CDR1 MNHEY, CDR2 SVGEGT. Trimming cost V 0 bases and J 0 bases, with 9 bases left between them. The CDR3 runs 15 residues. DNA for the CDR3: TGTGCCAGCAGTTACTCGAGGGAAAGCTCCTACGAGCAGTACGTC. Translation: CASSYSRESSYEQYV.

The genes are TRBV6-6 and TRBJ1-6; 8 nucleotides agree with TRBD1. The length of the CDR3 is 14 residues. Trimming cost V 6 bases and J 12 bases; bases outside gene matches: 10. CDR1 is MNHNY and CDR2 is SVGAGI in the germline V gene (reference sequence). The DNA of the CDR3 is TGTGCCAGCAGCTTTGGACAGGGTGAGGTACCCCTCCACTTT. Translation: CASSFGQGEVPLHF.

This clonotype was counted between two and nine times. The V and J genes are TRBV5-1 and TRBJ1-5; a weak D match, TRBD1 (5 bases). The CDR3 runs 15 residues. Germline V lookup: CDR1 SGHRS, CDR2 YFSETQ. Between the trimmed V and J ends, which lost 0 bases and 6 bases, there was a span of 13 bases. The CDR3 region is CASSLAPGEGQPQHF. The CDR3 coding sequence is TGCGCCAGCAGCTTGGCTCCGGGGGAGGGTCAGCCCCAGCATTTT.

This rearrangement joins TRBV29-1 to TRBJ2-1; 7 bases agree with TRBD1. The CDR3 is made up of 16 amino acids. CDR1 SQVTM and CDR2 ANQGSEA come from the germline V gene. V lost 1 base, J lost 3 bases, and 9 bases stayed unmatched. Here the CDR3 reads CSVEGFRDRDYNEQFF. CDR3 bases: TGCAGCGTTGAAGGGTTCCGAGACAGGGACTACAATGAGCAGTTCTTC.

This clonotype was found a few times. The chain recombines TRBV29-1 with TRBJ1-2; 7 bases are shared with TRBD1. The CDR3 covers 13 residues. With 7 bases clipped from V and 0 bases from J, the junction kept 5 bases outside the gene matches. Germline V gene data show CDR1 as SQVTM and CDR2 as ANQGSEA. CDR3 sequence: CSAWTGSNYGYTF. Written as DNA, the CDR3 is TGCAGCGCCTGGACAGGTTCTAACTATGGCTACACCTTC.